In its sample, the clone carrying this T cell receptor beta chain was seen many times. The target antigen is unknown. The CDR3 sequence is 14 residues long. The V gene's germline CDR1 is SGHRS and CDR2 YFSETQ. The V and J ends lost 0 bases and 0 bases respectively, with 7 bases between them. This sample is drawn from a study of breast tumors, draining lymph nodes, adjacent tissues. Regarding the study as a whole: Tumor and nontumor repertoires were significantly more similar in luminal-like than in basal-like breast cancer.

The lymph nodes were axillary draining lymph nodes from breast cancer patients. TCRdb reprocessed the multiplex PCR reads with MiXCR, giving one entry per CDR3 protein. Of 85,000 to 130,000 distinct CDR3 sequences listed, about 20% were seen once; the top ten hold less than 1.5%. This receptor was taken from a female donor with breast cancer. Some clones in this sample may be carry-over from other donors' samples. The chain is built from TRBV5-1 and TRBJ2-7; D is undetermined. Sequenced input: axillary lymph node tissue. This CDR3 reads CASSLDVNSYEQYF. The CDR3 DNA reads TGCGCCAGCAGCTTGGACGTCAACTCCTACGAGCAGTACTTC.